This T cell receptor beta chain originates from a study of T cells in Graves' hyperthyroidism and ophthalmopathy. Amplified TCR beta CDR3 regions derived from RNA transcripts. A set of HTBI primers served as the primers for a first-round RT-PCR of the TCR CDR3. TCRdb used MiXCR to reprocess the multiplex PCR reads, holding one entry per CDR3 protein. Counted here are 300,000 to 400,000 distinct CDR3 sequences, under 25% occurring once; the ten biggest clones make up around 45%. Notes on the study in general: Patients with ophthalmopathy were separated from those with stable hyperthyroidism by a 13 V-J model.

Graves' hyperthyroidism is called stable when ophthalmopathy does not progress within 18 months. Those with hyperthyroidism were 18 to 65 years old, newly diagnosed, and ill for under 2 months. This CDR3 is built from 16 residues. V lost 4 bases and J lost 3, with 18 bases in between. Germline lookup yields CDR1 MNHNS and CDR2 SASEGT. This clonotype was observed many times. Its specificity is unknown. Sequences were obtained from blood. This TCR came from a woman aged 50 to 60 with Graves' hyperthyroidism. The chain joins TRBV6-1 to TRBJ1-2; D is ambiguous. The CDR3, as DNA: TGTGCCAGCAGTGGAGTTCAGAGCCATGGGGACTATGGCTACACCTTC. Its protein product is CASSGVQSHGDYGYTF.